This is a list of T cell receptor beta chains from one sample in a study of blood T cell repertoires in COVID-19. Measured with immunoSEQ multiplex PCR; TCRdb has only the in-frame clones, and not every one. Here the sample spans 25,000 to 35,000 clones, 85% being singletons. The sample comprised peripheral blood. Source of these receptors: a man of 80 years or more with active COVID-19. Both conserved end residues are part of each CDR3. The D gene is left open where the match is weak. Clone size is shown for a subset of rows, as once, few, many or a class of expanded clone.

cdr3_aa	cdr3_nt	j_call	d_call	v_call	clone_size
CASSRQGANSPLHF	TGTGCCAGCAGCCGACAGGGGGCCAATTCACCCCTCCACTTT	TRBJ1-6	TRBD1	TRBV6-5	-
CASSVGASGGRLETQYF	TGTGCCAGCAGCGTAGGTGCTAGCGGGGGACGTTTAGAGACCCAGTACTTC	TRBJ2-5	TRBD2	TRBV9	-
CASSFRVTEAFF	TGTGCCAGCAGCTTCCGAGTCACTGAAGCTTTCTTT	TRBJ1-1	-	TRBV11-1	-
CASSPGDSTYHEQFF	TGTGCCAGCAGCCCCGGGGACTCCACCTATCATGAGCAGTTCTTC	TRBJ2-1	-	TRBV5-5	-
CASRLSPGQFYGYTF	TGCGCCAGCCGTCTGAGCCCGGGACAGTTCTATGGCTACACCTTC	TRBJ1-2	TRBD1	TRBV5-1	few
CSAGQLTGEQYF	TGCAGCGCCGGACAGTTAACGGGCGAGCAGTACTTC	TRBJ2-7	-	TRBV29-1	-
CASRTPGHPYEQYF	TGTGCCAGCAGGACTCCGGGACATCCTTACGAGCAGTACTTC	TRBJ2-7	-	TRBV6-5	few
CASGQDSRRGNQPQHF	TGTGCCAGCGGACAGGACAGCCGGAGGGGCAATCAGCCCCAGCATTTT	TRBJ1-5	TRBD1	TRBV2	-
CASSATGNTEAFF	TGTGCCAGTAGTGCGACAGGGAACACTGAAGCTTTCTTT	TRBJ1-1	-	TRBV19	once
CASSRDRATYNEQFF	TGTGCCAGCAGCCGTGACAGGGCAACCTACAATGAGCAGTTCTTC	TRBJ2-1	TRBD1	TRBV7-3	-
CASSPPGQGAVNSPLHF	TGTGCCAGCAGCCCGCCGGGACAGGGGGCTGTGAATTCACCCCTCCACTTT	TRBJ1-6	TRBD1	TRBV3-1/TRBV3-2	-
CASRQGNGNTIYF	TGCGCCAGCAGGCAGGGAAATGGAAACACCATATATTTT	TRBJ1-3	-	TRBV10-2	-
CASRGQGGRYEQYF	TGTGCCAGCAGGGGACAGGGTGGGAGGTACGAGCAGTACTTC	TRBJ2-7	TRBD1	TRBV2	-
CASSLAGGGQPQHF	TGTGCCAGCAGCTTGGCAGGGGGCGGTCAGCCCCAGCATTTT	TRBJ1-5	TRBD1	TRBV5-6	-
CASSYSHSQETQYF	TGTGCCAGCAGTTACTCACATTCCCAAGAGACCCAGTACTTC	TRBJ2-5	-	TRBV6-2/TRBV6-3	-
CASSYVDQETQYF	TGTGCCAGCAGTTACGTAGACCAAGAGACCCAGTACTTC	TRBJ2-5	-	TRBV6-2/TRBV6-3	-
CASSPSSKRGSSYEQYF	TGTGCCAGCAGCCCCAGCTCCAAGCGGGGGTCCTCCTACGAGCAGTACTTC	TRBJ2-7	TRBD2	TRBV9	few
CASTLQGTEAFF	TGTGCCAGCACCCTACAGGGGACTGAAGCTTTCTTT	TRBJ1-1	TRBD1	TRBV12-3/TRBV12-4	few
CASSYSSGGRYQETQYF	TGTGCCAGCAGCTACTCTAGCGGGGGGCGTTACCAAGAGACCCAGTACTTC	TRBJ2-5	TRBD2	TRBV7-6	-
CASKARVDSPLHF	TGCGCCAGCAAGGCCAGGGTGGATTCACCCCTCCACTTT	TRBJ1-6	-	TRBV5-1	-
CASSRDSSEGSYEQYF	TGCGCCAGCAGCAGGGACTCCTCGGAGGGCTCCTACGAGCAGTACTTC	TRBJ2-7	-	TRBV5-1	-
CASSLGRGQLYEQYF	TGTGCCAGCAGCTTAGGGAGAGGACAGCTCTACGAGCAGTACTTC	TRBJ2-7	-	TRBV11-2	once
CSVLGLWGAEAFF	TGCAGCGTGCTGGGACTTTGGGGTGCTGAAGCTTTCTTT	TRBJ1-1	-	TRBV29-1	-
CASSPQTSGGYEQYF	TGTGCCAGCAGTCCCCAGACTAGCGGGGGGTACGAGCAGTACTTC	TRBJ2-7	TRBD2	TRBV28	few
CASSIGQVRNTGELFF	TGTGCCAGTAGTATAGGACAGGTCCGGAACACCGGGGAGCTGTTTTTT	TRBJ2-2	-	TRBV19	-
CASSRGRPSTDTQYF	TGTGCCAGCAGCAGAGGGCGGCCCAGCACAGATACGCAGTATTTT	TRBJ2-3	-	TRBV6-2/TRBV6-3	-
CASSDGLAGGPGANVLTF	TGTGCCAGCAGCGATGGACTAGCGGGGGGGCCCGGGGCCAACGTCCTGACTTTC	TRBJ2-6	TRBD2	TRBV5-6	-
CASSQVPGQGNTGELFF	TGCGCCAGCAGCCAGGTCCCCGGACAGGGGAACACCGGGGAGCTGTTTTTT	TRBJ2-2	TRBD1	TRBV4-1	-
CASSSEWGTTIGDTQYF	TGTGCCAGCAGCTCAGAATGGGGGACTACAATTGGAGATACGCAGTATTTT	TRBJ2-3	TRBD2	TRBV9	-
CASSEAGAGDTQYF	TGTGCCAGCAGTGAAGCGGGGGCAGGAGATACGCAGTATTTT	TRBJ2-3	-	TRBV2	-
CASSLILRRDEQFF	TGTGCCAGCAGCTTGATACTTAGGAGGGATGAGCAGTTCTTC	TRBJ2-1	-	TRBV5-4	-
CASSRRISGGYNEQFF	TGTGCCAGCAGCCGACGGATCAGCGGGGGCTACAATGAGCAGTTCTTC	TRBJ2-1	TRBD2	TRBV7-6	-
CAIRGGLARQETQYF	TGTGCCATCAGGGGGGGACTAGCGAGACAAGAGACCCAGTACTTC	TRBJ2-5	TRBD2	TRBV10-3	-
CASSYMAVSYEQYF	TGTGCCAGCAGTTACATGGCGGTTTCCTACGAGCAGTACTTC	TRBJ2-7	-	TRBV6-5	few
CASSLGLATVYEQYF	TGTGCCAGCAGCTTGGGGTTGGCAACCGTCTACGAGCAGTACTTC	TRBJ2-7	-	TRBV5-6	once
CSVGARGAGGSNYGYTF	TGCAGCGTTGGAGCCCGGGGGGCCGGGGGATCTAACTATGGCTACACCTTC	TRBJ1-2	-	TRBV29-1	-
CASSLEGHLNTEAFF	TGTGCCAGCAGCTTGGAGGGACACCTGAACACTGAAGCTTTCTTT	TRBJ1-1	-	TRBV5-4	-
CASRGTERRETQYF	TGTGCCAGCCGCGGGACCGAGAGGAGGGAGACCCAGTACTTC	TRBJ2-5	-	TRBV27	-
CASSLDPGKDYGYTF	TGCGCCAGCAGCTTGGACCCAGGCAAAGACTATGGCTACACCTTC	TRBJ1-2	-	TRBV5-1	few
CASSLGPGETEAFF	TGTGCCAGCAGCTTAGGGCCGGGGGAAACTGAAGCTTTCTTT	TRBJ1-1	-	TRBV11-3	-
CSYGVASNTDTQYF	TGCAGCTACGGCGTAGCTAGCAACACAGATACGCAGTATTTT	TRBJ2-3	-	TRBV29-1	few